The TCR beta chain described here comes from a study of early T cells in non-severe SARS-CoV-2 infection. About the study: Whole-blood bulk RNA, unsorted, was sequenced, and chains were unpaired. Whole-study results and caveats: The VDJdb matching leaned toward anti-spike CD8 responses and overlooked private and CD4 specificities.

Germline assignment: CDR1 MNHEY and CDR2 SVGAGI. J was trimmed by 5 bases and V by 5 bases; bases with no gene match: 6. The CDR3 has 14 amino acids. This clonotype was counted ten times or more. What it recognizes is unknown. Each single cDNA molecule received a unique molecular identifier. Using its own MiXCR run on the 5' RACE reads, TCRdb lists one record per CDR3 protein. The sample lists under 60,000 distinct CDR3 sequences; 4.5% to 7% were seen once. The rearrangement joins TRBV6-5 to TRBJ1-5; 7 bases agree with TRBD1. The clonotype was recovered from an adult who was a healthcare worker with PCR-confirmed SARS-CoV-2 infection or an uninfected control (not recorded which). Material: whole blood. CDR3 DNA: TGTGCCAGCAGTCTTCGACAGGGCCATCAGCCCCAGCATTTT. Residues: CASSLRQGHQPQHF.